This T cell receptor beta chain was recovered during a study of blood T cells in healthy people across ages. This CDR3 region has 15 residues. Germline CDR1 reads ENHRY; CDR2 reads SYGVKD. V was pared by 0 bases and J by 3 bases, with 12 bases between. For the second PCR, which ran for roughly 6 to 11 cycles, a sample-barcoded 5' primer and a J-beta primer mix were used. TCRdb itself ran the 5' RACE reads through MiXCR, one entry per CDR3 protein. Of fewer than 2,000,000 distinct CDR3 sequences listed, about two fifths are singletons. This clonotype turned up a few times. Material: blood. The receptor comes from a human donor in good health. V is TRBV10-3 and J is TRBJ2-7; a possible D gene is TRBD2 (7 bases). CDR3 nucleotide sequence: TGTGCCATCAGTGAGTCCGGACTAGGGGGCTACGAGCAGTACTTC. It specifies CAISESGLGGYEQYF.